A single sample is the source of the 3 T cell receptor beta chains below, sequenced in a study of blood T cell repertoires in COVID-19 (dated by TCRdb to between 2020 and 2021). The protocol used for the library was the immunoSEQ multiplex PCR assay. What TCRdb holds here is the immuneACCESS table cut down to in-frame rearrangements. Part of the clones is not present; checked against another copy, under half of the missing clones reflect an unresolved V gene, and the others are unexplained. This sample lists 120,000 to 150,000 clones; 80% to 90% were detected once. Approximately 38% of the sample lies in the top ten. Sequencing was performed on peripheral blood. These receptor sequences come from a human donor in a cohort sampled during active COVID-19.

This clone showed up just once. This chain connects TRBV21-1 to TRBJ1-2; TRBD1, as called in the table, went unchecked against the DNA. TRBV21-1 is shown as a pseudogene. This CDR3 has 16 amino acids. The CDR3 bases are TGTGCCAGCAGCAACTCCGGGACACCTTCTTACTATGGCTACACCTTC. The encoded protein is CASSNSGTPSYYGYTF.

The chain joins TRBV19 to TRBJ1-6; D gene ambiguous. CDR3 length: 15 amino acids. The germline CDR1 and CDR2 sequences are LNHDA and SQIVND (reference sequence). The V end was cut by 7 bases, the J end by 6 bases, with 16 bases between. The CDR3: CASTQRRQINSPLHF. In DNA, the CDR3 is TGTGCCAGTACCCAAAGGAGGCAGATTAATTCACCCCTCCACTTT.

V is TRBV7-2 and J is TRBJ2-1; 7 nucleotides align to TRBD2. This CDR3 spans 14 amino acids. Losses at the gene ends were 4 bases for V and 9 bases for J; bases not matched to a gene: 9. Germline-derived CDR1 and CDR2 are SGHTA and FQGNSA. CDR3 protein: CASSSLRLAAEQFF. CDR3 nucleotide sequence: TGTGCCAGCAGCTCGCTTCGACTAGCAGCTGAGCAGTTCTTC.